These T cell receptor beta chains were read from a single sample in a study of cytomegalovirus exposure and HLA in healthy donors. The protocol was immunoSEQ multiplex PCR, while the TCRdb copy is restricted to in-frame clones and leaves out a portion. The table has some 70,000 clones, approximately 78% seen once. Sequenced input: PBMCs. The source is a man aged 18 to 29 in good health and CMV-seronegative. Both conserved end residues are part of each CDR3. A D gene is named only where the DNA matches it firmly. The size of a clone is reported for some rows only, either as once, few or many, or as a class for expanded clones.

v_gene: TRBV15; d_gene: -; j_gene: TRBJ1-1; abundance: -; CDR3nt: TGTGCCACCAGCAGAGCTTACAGGGAAGACACTGAAGCTTTCTTT; CDR3aa: CATSRAYREDTEAFF
v_gene: TRBV6-6; d_gene: TRBD1; j_gene: TRBJ1-1; abundance: few; CDR3nt: TGTGCCAGCAGTCCCCTAGACAGGGAAGCAACTGAAGCTTTCTTT; CDR3aa: CASSPLDREATEAFF
v_gene: TRBV30; d_gene: TRBD1; j_gene: TRBJ2-7; abundance: -; CDR3nt: TGTGCCTGGATGACAGGGCCCTACGAGCAGTACTTC; CDR3aa: CAWMTGPYEQYF
v_gene: TRBV2; d_gene: TRBD1; j_gene: TRBJ2-1; abundance: -; CDR3nt: TGTGCCAGCAGCGTCGACAGGGGGGGGCAGTTCTTC; CDR3aa: CASSVDRGGQFF
v_gene: TRBV5-4; d_gene: TRBD1; j_gene: TRBJ1-3; abundance: medium-sized; CDR3nt: TGTGCCAGCAGCCGGGACAGGGGAAGGGGAAACACCATATATTTT; CDR3aa: CASSRDRGRGNTIYF
v_gene: TRBV19; d_gene: TRBD1; j_gene: TRBJ1-4; abundance: -; CDR3nt: TGTGCCAGTAGTACCGGGACAGGGGGGAATGAAAAACTGTTTTTT; CDR3aa: CASSTGTGGNEKLFF
v_gene: TRBV30; d_gene: -; j_gene: TRBJ1-5; abundance: -; CDR3nt: TGTGCCTGGAGTGTACGAGGAGAAGGCAATCAGCCCCAGCATTTT; CDR3aa: CAWSVRGEGNQPQHF
v_gene: TRBV30; d_gene: TRBD1; j_gene: TRBJ1-5; abundance: -; CDR3nt: TGTGCCTGGGACAGGGGAGAGGGAGGACAGCATTTT; CDR3aa: CAWDRGEGGQHF
v_gene: TRBV7-2; d_gene: TRBD1; j_gene: TRBJ2-7; abundance: -; CDR3nt: TGTGCCAGCAGCTTAATTGACAGGGACATCTACGAGCAGTACTTC; CDR3aa: CASSLIDRDIYEQYF
v_gene: TRBV9; d_gene: -; j_gene: TRBJ1-3; abundance: -; CDR3nt: TGTGCCAGCAGCGTCTCTTCGGGGATCTCTGGAAACACCATATATTTT; CDR3aa: CASSVSSGISGNTIYF
v_gene: TRBV5-6; d_gene: TRBD2; j_gene: TRBJ2-3; abundance: -; CDR3nt: TGTGCCAGCAGCTGGACTAGCGGGGGGCTGGTAGTAGATACGCAGTATTTT; CDR3aa: CASSWTSGGLVVDTQYF
v_gene: TRBV28; d_gene: -; j_gene: TRBJ1-4; abundance: -; CDR3nt: TGTGCCAGCAGTTTAGGGGGCATTCAACATGAAAAACTGTTTTTT; CDR3aa: CASSLGGIQHEKLFF
v_gene: TRBV5-6; d_gene: TRBD1; j_gene: TRBJ1-1; abundance: -; CDR3nt: TGTGCCAGCAGCTTGACAGGGGCCACTGAAGCTTTCTTT; CDR3aa: CASSLTGATEAFF
v_gene: TRBV19; d_gene: -; j_gene: TRBJ2-1; abundance: -; CDR3nt: TGTGCCAGTAGTATTGTCCGGGGATCCTACAATGAGCAGTTCTTC; CDR3aa: CASSIVRGSYNEQFF
v_gene: TRBV4-3; d_gene: TRBD1; j_gene: TRBJ1-5; abundance: -; CDR3nt: TGCGCCAGCAGCCAAGGACAGGGGGTAGGTCAGCCCCAGCATTTT; CDR3aa: CASSQGQGVGQPQHF
v_gene: TRBV19; d_gene: -; j_gene: TRBJ1-1; abundance: few; CDR3nt: TGTGCCAGTAGTAACCACAGGGTTGGAAACACTGAAGCTTTCTTT; CDR3aa: CASSNHRVGNTEAFF
v_gene: TRBV7-9; d_gene: -; j_gene: TRBJ2-3; abundance: -; CDR3nt: TGTGCCAGCACCAAGGCCCAGGGGGGTTTCCTTACTAGCACAGATACGCAGTATTTT; CDR3aa: CASTKAQGGFLTSTDTQYF
v_gene: TRBV7-8; d_gene: TRBD2; j_gene: TRBJ2-3; abundance: -; CDR3nt: TGTGCCAGCAGCTCAAGACTAGCGGGAGTAACAGATACGCAGTATTTT; CDR3aa: CASSSRLAGVTDTQYF
v_gene: TRBV9; d_gene: -; j_gene: TRBJ2-7; abundance: -; CDR3nt: TGTGCCAGCAGCGTAGCTAATAACTACGAGCAGTACTTC; CDR3aa: CASSVANNYEQYF
v_gene: TRBV4-3; d_gene: -; j_gene: TRBJ1-4; abundance: -; CDR3nt: TGCGCCAGCAGCCAAGATACTGCAGGGCATATCCGTGAAAAACTGTTTTTT; CDR3aa: CASSQDTAGHIREKLFF
v_gene: TRBV28; d_gene: -; j_gene: TRBJ1-3; abundance: -; CDR3nt: TGTGCCAGCAGTTTCGGTATGGGAGCCGGAAACACCATATATTTT; CDR3aa: CASSFGMGAGNTIYF
v_gene: TRBV28; d_gene: TRBD1; j_gene: TRBJ1-1; abundance: -; CDR3nt: TGTGCCAGCAGTCGCGGGACAGCTGGTGAAGCTTTCTTT; CDR3aa: CASSRGTAGEAFF
v_gene: TRBV10-3; d_gene: TRBD1; j_gene: TRBJ2-7; abundance: -; CDR3nt: TGTGCCATCAGTGCTGGGACAGGGAATTCCTACGAGCAGTACTTC; CDR3aa: CAISAGTGNSYEQYF
v_gene: TRBV15; d_gene: -; j_gene: TRBJ2-7; abundance: -; CDR3nt: TGTGCCACCAGCAGCCTAGGAGTAGCCTACGAGCAGTACTTC; CDR3aa: CATSSLGVAYEQYF
v_gene: TRBV6-6; d_gene: TRBD2; j_gene: TRBJ2-3; abundance: once; CDR3nt: TGTGCCAGCAGCATGGGACTAGAGGTTCTCACAGATACGCAGTATTTT; CDR3aa: CASSMGLEVLTDTQYF
v_gene: TRBV27; d_gene: -; j_gene: TRBJ1-6; abundance: -; CDR3nt: TGTGCCAGCAGCGGCACAGGGTTAGCCTATAATTCACCCCTCCACTTT; CDR3aa: CASSGTGLAYNSPLHF
v_gene: TRBV27; d_gene: -; j_gene: TRBJ2-7; abundance: -; CDR3nt: TGTGCCAGCAGTTTATCTCCCCTCAGGGGGGTGGGGGAGCAGTACTTC; CDR3aa: CASSLSPLRGVGEQYF
v_gene: TRBV7-9; d_gene: -; j_gene: TRBJ2-2; abundance: -; CDR3nt: TGTGCCAGCAGCCTACTCGCCGGGGAGCTGTTTTTT; CDR3aa: CASSLLAGELFF
v_gene: TRBV4-3; d_gene: -; j_gene: TRBJ1-2; abundance: -; CDR3nt: TGCGCCAGCAGCCAAGATCCGAGGGGGTATGGCTACACCTTC; CDR3aa: CASSQDPRGYGYTF
v_gene: TRBV7-3; d_gene: TRBD2; j_gene: TRBJ2-1; abundance: -; CDR3nt: TGTGCCAGCAGCTCCGCCACGGGAGGCATTTACAATGAGCAGTTCTTC; CDR3aa: CASSSATGGIYNEQFF
v_gene: TRBV18; d_gene: TRBD1; j_gene: TRBJ2-7; abundance: -; CDR3nt: TGTGCCAGCTCACCGGGACAGGGTTTGGCCTACGAGCAGTACTTC; CDR3aa: CASSPGQGLAYEQYF
v_gene: TRBV28; d_gene: TRBD1; j_gene: TRBJ2-5; abundance: -; CDR3nt: TGTGCCAGCAGTTTGGCCCAGGGGGCAAGGGAGACCCAGTACTTC; CDR3aa: CASSLAQGARETQYF
v_gene: TRBV10-1; d_gene: -; j_gene: TRBJ2-7; abundance: -; CDR3nt: TGCGCCAGCAGTGAGGGACGGACAGACTACGAGCAGTACTTC; CDR3aa: CASSEGRTDYEQYF
v_gene: TRBV9; d_gene: -; j_gene: TRBJ2-7; abundance: -; CDR3nt: TGTGCCAGCAGCATTGCACAGGGAGGGGAGCAGTACTTC; CDR3aa: CASSIAQGGEQYF
v_gene: TRBV10-3; d_gene: -; j_gene: TRBJ1-1; abundance: few; CDR3nt: TGTGCCATCAGTTATTACAGTGGAACTGAAGCTTTCTTT; CDR3aa: CAISYYSGTEAFF
v_gene: TRBV4-3; d_gene: -; j_gene: TRBJ1-2; abundance: -; CDR3nt: TGCGCCAGCAGCCAGCTGCCAATTTCAGGTTCCTACACCTTC; CDR3aa: CASSQLPISGSYTF
v_gene: TRBV6-5; d_gene: -; j_gene: TRBJ1-2; abundance: -; CDR3nt: TGTGCCATACACCCAGGCAAAAACTATGGCTACACCTTC; CDR3aa: CAIHPGKNYGYTF
v_gene: TRBV6-1; d_gene: TRBD1; j_gene: TRBJ2-5; abundance: -; CDR3nt: TGTGCCAGCAGTGAAGAAGGGGTCTTACCGGGACAGGGGCAAGAGACCCAGTACTTC; CDR3aa: CASSEEGVLPGQGQETQYF
v_gene: TRBV7-9; d_gene: -; j_gene: TRBJ1-2; abundance: -; CDR3nt: TGTGCCAGCAGCGAACAGGCCGGCTATGGCTACACCTTC; CDR3aa: CASSEQAGYGYTF
v_gene: TRBV7-3; d_gene: -; j_gene: TRBJ1-1; abundance: -; CDR3nt: TGTGCCAGCAGCGAATTCGCTACGGGCACTGAAGCTTTCTTT; CDR3aa: CASSEFATGTEAFF
v_gene: TRBV5-4; d_gene: TRBD1; j_gene: TRBJ1-1; abundance: -; CDR3nt: TGTGCCAGCAGCTTTGACAGGGGGAATACTGAAGCTTTCTTT; CDR3aa: CASSFDRGNTEAFF
v_gene: TRBV7-9; d_gene: -; j_gene: TRBJ2-1; abundance: -; CDR3nt: TGTGCCAGCAGCCCTTACAATGAGCAGTTCTTC; CDR3aa: CASSPYNEQFF